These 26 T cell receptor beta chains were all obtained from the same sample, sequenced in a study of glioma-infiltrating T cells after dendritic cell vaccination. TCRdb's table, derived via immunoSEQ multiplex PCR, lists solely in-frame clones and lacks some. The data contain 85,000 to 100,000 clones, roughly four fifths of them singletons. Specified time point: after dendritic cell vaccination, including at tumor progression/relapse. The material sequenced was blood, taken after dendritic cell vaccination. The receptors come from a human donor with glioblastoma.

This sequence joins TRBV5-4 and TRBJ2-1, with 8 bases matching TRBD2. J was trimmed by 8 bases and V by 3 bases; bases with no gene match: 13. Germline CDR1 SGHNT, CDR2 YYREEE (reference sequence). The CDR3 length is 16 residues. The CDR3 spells CASSSIGAGGSYEQFF. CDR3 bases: TGTGCCAGCAGCTCCATTGGCGCGGGGGGTAGTTATGAGCAGTTCTTC.

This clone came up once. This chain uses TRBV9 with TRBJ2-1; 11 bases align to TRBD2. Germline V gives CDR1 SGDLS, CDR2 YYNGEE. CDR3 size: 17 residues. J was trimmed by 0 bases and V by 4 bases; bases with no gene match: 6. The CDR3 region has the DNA TGTGCCAGCAGCTATTCCGGGACTAGCGGCTCCTACAATGAGCAGTTCTTC. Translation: CASSYSGTSGSYNEQFF.

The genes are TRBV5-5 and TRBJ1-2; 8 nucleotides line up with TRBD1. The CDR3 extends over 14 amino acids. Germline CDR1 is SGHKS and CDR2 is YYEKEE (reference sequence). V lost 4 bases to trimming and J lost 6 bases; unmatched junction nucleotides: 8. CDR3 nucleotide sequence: TGTGCCAGCAGCCCTGGCAGGGGGCTAGATGGCTACACCTTC. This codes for CASSPGRGLDGYTF.

The CDR3 is CASSPTEDSSLSSTF. CDR3 sequence (DNA): TGTGCCAGCAGCCCTACTGAAGACAGCTCCCTCTCCTCCACCTTC. This chain joins TRBV7-8 and TRBJ1-2; D is possibly TRBD1 (5 bases). CDR1 SGHVS and CDR2 FQNEAQ come from the germline V gene. Trimming took 5 bases from V and 13 from J, leaving 26 bases between them. This CDR3 has 15 amino acids.

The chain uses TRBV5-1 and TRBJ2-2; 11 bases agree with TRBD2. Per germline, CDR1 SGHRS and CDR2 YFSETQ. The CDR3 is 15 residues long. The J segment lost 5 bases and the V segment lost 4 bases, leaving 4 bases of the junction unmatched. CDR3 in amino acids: CASSSLAGGTGELFF. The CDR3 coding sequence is TGCGCCAGCAGCAGCCTAGCGGGGGGAACCGGGGAGCTGTTTTTT.

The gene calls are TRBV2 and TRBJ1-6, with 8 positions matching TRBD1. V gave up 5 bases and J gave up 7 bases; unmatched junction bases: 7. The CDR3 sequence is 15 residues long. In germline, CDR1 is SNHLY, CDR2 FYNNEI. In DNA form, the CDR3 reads TGTGCCAGCAGTCTAACAGGGGGTGGGAATTCACCCCTCCACTTT. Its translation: CASSLTGGGNSPLHF.

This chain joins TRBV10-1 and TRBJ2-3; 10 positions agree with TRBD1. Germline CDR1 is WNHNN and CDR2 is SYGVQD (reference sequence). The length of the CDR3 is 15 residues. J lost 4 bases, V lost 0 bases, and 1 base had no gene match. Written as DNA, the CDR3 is TGCGCCAGCAGTGAGTCTGGGACAGGGGCAGATACGCAGTATTTT. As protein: CASSESGTGADTQYF.

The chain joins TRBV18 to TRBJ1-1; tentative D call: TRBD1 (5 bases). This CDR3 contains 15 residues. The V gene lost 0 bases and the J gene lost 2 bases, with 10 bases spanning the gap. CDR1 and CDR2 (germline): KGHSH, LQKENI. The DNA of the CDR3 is TGTGCCAGCTCACCACCGTCGACAGCCAACACTGAAGCTTTCTTT. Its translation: CASSPPSTANTEAFF. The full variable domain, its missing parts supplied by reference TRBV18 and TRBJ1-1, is NAGVMQNPRHLVRRRGQEARLRCSPMKGHSHVYWYRQLPEEGLKFMVYLQKENIIDESGMPKERFSAEFPKEGPSILRIQQVVRGDSAAYFCASSPPSTANTEAFFGQGTRLTVV.

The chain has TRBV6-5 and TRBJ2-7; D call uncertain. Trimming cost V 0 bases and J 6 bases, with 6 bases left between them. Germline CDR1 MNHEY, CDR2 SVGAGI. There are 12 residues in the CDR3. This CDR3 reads CASSYSTGEQYF. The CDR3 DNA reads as TGTGCCAGCAGTTACTCGACTGGCGAGCAGTACTTC.

CDR3 sequence (DNA): TGTGCCAGCTCTCGGACCGCCGGGGTCATGAACACTGAAGCTTTCTTT. Its protein product is CASSRTAGVMNTEAFF. The chain has TRBV18 and TRBJ1-1; no firm D call. This CDR3 region has 16 residues. The germline CDR1 and CDR2 sequences are KGHSH and LQKENI. V shed 6 bases and J shed 0 bases, with 17 bases lying between them.

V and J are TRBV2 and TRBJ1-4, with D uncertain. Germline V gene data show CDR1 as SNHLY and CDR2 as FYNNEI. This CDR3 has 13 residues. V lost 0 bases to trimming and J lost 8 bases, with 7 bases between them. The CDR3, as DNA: TGTGCCAGCAGTGAAGCGCGGAGGGAAAAACTGTTTTTT. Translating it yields CASSEARREKLFF.

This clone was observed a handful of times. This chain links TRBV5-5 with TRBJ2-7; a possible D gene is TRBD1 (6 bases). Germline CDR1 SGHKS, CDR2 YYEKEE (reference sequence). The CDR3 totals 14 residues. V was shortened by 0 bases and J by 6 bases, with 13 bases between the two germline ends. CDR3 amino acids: CASSLATGQFEQYF. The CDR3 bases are TGTGCCAGCAGCTTGGCAACCGGACAGTTCGAGCAGTACTTC. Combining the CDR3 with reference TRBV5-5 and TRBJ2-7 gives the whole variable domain DAGVTQSPTHLIKTRGQQVTLRCSPISGHKSVSWYQQVLGQGPQFIFQYYEKEERGRGNFPDRFSARQFPNYSSELNVNALLLGDSALYLCASSLATGQFEQYFGPGTRLTVT.

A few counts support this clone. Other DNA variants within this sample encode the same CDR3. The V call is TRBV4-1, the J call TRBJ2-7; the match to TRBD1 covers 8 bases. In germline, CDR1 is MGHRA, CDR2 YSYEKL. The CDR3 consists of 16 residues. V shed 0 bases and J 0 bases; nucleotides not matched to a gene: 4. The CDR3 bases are TGCGCCAGCAGCCAAGAAGGGGGACAGGCCTCCTACGAGCAGTACTTC. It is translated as CASSQEGGQASYEQYF.

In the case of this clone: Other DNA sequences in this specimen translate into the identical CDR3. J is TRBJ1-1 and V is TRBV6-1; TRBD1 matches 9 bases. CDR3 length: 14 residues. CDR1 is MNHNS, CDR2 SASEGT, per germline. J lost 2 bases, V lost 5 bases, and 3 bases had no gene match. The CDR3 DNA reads TGTGCCAGCAGTCCGACAGGGGGAAACACTGAAGCTTTCTTT. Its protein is CASSPTGGNTEAFF.

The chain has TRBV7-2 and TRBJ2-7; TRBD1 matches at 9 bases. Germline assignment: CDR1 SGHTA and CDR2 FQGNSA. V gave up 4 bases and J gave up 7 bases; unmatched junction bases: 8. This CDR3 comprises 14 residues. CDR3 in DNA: TGTGCCAGCAGCTCGACAGGGGGGGGTGGTGAGCAGTACTTC. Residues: CASSSTGGGGEQYF.

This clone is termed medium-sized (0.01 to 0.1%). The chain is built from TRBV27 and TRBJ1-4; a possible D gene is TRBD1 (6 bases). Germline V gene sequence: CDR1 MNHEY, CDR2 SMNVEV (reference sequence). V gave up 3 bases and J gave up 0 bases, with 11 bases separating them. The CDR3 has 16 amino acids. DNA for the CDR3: TGTGCCAGCAGTTTGGGACATCTCCCAACTAATGAAAAACTGTTTTTT. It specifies CASSLGHLPTNEKLFF.

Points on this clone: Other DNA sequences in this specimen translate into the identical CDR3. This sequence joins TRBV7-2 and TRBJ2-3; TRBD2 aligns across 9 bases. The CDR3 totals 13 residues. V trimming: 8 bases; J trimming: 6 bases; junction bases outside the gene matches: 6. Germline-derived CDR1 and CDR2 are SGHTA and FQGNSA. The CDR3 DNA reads TGTGCCAGCCGAGCGGGGGGTGGGGATACGCAGTATTTT. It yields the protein CASRAGGGDTQYF.

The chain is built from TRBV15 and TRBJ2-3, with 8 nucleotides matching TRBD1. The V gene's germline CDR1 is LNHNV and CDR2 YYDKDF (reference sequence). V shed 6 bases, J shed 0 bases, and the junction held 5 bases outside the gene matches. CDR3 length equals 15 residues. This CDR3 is CATSLGTGSTDTQYF. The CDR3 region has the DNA TGTGCCACCAGTCTCGGGACAGGCAGCACAGATACGCAGTATTTT.

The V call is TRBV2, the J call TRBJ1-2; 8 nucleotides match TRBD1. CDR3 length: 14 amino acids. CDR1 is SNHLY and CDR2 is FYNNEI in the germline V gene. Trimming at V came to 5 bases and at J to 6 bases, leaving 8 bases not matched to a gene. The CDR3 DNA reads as TGTGCCAGCAGTTCCCGGGACAGGTTCGATGGCTACACCTTC. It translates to CASSSRDRFDGYTF.

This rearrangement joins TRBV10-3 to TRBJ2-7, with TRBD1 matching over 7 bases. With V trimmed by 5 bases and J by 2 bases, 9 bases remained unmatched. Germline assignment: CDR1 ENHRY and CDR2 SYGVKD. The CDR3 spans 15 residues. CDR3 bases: TGTGCCATCAGTTCACCAGGGGGTCGCACCTACGAGCAGTACGTC. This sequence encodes CAISSPGGRTYEQYV.

CDR3 region: CASSLPGQGFETQYF. The CDR3 bases are TGTGCCAGCAGCTTACCGGGACAGGGATTTGAGACCCAGTACTTC. The chain is built from TRBV7-6 and TRBJ2-5; 9 bases match TRBD1. The CDR3 length is 15 residues. CDR1 is SGHVS, CDR2 FNYEAQ, per germline. Unmatched junction bases numbered 6, after V lost 2 bases and J lost 5 bases. Based on the CDR3 plus reference TRBV7-6 and TRBJ2-5, the full variable domain is GAGVSQSPRYKVTKRGQDVALRCDPISGHVSLYWYRQALGQGPEFLTYFNYEAQQDKSGLPNDRFSAERPEGSISTLTIQRTEQRDSAMYRCASSLPGQGFETQYFGPGTRLLVL.

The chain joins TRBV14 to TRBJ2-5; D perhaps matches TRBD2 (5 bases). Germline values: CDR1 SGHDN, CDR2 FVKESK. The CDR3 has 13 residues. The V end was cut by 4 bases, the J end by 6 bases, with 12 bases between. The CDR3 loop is CASSPGNEKTQYF. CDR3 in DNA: TGTGCCAGCAGCCCGGGGAATGAAAAGACCCAGTACTTC.

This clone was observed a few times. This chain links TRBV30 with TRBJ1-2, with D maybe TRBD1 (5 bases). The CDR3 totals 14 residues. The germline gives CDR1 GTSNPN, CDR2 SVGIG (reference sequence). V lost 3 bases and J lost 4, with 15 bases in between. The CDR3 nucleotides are TGTGCCTGGAGGGCCCCGGGGGGACGCTATGGCTACACCTTC. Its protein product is CAWRAPGGRYGYTF. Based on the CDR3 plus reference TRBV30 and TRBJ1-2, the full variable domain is SQTIHQWPATLVQPVGSPLSLECTVEGTSNPNLYWYRQAAGRGLQLLFYSVGIGQISSEVPQNLSASRPQDRQFILSSKKLLLSDSGFYLCAWRAPGGRYGYTFGSGTRLTVV.

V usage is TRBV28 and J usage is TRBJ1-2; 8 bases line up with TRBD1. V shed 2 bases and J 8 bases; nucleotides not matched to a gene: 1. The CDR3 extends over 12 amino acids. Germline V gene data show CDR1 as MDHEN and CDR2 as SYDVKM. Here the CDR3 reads CASSLGQGGYTF. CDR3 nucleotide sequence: TGTGCCAGCAGTTTAGGACAGGGCGGCTACACCTTC.

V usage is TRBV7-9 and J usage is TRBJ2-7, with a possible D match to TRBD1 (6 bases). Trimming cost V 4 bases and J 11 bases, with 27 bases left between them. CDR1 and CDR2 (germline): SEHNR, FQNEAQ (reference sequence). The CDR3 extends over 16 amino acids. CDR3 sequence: CASSSDSIPPRVVEYV. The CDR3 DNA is TGTGCCAGCAGCTCGGACAGCATCCCGCCCCGCGTTGTGGAGTACGTC.

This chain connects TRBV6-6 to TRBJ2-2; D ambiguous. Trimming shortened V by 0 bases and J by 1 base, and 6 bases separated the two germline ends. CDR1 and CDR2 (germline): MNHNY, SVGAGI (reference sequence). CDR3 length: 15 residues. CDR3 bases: TGTGCCAGCAGTTACTCTTCCGGGAACACCGGGGAGCTGTTTTTT. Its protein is CASSYSSGNTGELFF.